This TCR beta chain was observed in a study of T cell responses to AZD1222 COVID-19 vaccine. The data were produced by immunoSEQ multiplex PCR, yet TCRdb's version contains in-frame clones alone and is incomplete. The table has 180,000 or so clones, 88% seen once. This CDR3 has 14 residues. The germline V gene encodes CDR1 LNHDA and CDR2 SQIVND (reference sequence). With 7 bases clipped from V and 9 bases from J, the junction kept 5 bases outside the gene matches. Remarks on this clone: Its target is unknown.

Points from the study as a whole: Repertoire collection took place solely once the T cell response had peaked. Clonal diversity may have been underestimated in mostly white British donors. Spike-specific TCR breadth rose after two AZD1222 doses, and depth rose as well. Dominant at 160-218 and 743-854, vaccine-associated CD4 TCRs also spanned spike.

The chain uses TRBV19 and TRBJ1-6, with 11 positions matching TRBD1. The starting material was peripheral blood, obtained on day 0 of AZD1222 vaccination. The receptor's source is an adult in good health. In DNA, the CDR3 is TGTGCCAGTACTCCCGGACAGGGGGCTTCACCCCTCCACTTT. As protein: CASTPGQGASPLHF.